This T cell receptor (beta chain) emerged from a study of T cell responses to AZD1222 COVID-19 vaccine (dated by TCRdb to the early 2020s). For context, the study as a whole: A total of about 230 trial participants underwent TCR sequencing, of whom around 200 received two doses of AZD1222 and some 26 received two doses of the MenACWY control vaccine. Enrollment into the trials was organized by age into subgroups of 18-55, 56-69 and 70-plus years, and those subgroups contained approximately 160, 26 and 62 TCR-sequenced participants, respectively.

To note about this clone: The antigen it binds to is not known. There are no base qualities to consult, and no much larger clone falls within one base.

The study at large found these results: After two AZD1222 doses, spike-specific TCR breadth and depth were significantly higher than at day 0 and than in MenACWY recipients. Nearly half of unique spike-specific TCRs reportedly recognized epitopes outside regions mutated in the B.1.351 and B.1.1.7 variants. Most participants were white British and females outnumbered males, and the authors suggested that clonal diversity may have been underestimated. Conclusions about previously exposed vaccinees are limited because only five or six AZD1222 recipients were SARS-CoV-2 seropositive at baseline. CD4 TCRs associated with the vaccine covered the entire spike protein, and the dominant responses were in regions 160-218 and 743-854. No day 14 peak-response samples were available, so repertoires were characterized only after the peak T cell response. In the small 56-69-year group, the increase in depth fell short of significance, most likely because of low power.

Sample time point, as interpreted from the label and publication: about 28 days (+/-7) after the second vaccine dose. AZD1222 recipients whose second dose came at about 4 weeks and those whose second dose came at about 12 weeks were combined into one group, since spike-specific TCR depth and breadth did not differ between the two schedules. Vaccinee samples came from UK trials COV001 and COV002, including a single-blind randomized controlled phase 2/3 trial of AZD1222 (ChAdOx1 nCoV-19) in healthy adults. For TCRbeta chain sequencing, PBMC samples were collected from trial participants at day 0 and at day 28 after the second dose. The CDR3 regions of human TCRbeta chains were subjected to immunosequencing. Regarding the original processing steps: TCRs in the repertoires were compared against a reference library of SARS-CoV-2-specific TCRs that had been generated with the MIRA antigen-specificity platform. Breadth was defined as the fraction of unique TCRs that were SARS-CoV-2-associated, and depth was defined as the fraction of total T cells that were SARS-CoV-2-associated. Using the MIRA data, every spike-specific TCR was mapped to the spike region that the TCR reacted to and assigned to either a CD4 or a CD8 class. Log10-transformed breadth and depth values were compared by one-way ANOVA with Sidak's multiple comparisons tests. This immuneACCESS table, as held by TCRdb, lists in-frame sequences with V and J called but not all clones. Of the missing ones, under half trace to an unresolved V gene in checked studies; the others have no known cause. V and J calls and clone size follow that table, whereas D and trimming were derived from the DNA. The sample has about 150,000 clones on record, roughly 93% of them singletons. The ten largest clonotypes hold 6% to 7% of the sample.

Its CDR3 holds 14 amino acids, cysteine through phenylalanine. Kept here is only the CDR3 DNA, which spans 42 bases and is read in frame from base 1. The germline V gene (reference sequence) gives CDR1 as LNHDA and CDR2 as SQIVND. The V end loses 8 bases and the J end loses 1 base, and a stretch of 14 bases separates them. The chain was built from TRBV19 and TRBJ1-1; TRBD1 is a possible D gene, resting on 6 matching bases. This material consisted of peripheral blood, taken 28 days after the second AZD1222 dose. The TCR was taken from an adult who received the AZD1222 COVID-19 vaccine. The CDR3 has the sequence CASGSGERNTEAFF. The nucleotide sequence is given as TGTGCCAGTGGGTCAGGGGAAAGGAACACTGAAGCTTTCTTT.